This T cell receptor (beta chain) was recorded in a study of T cell responses to AZD1222 COVID-19 vaccine (dated by TCRdb to the early 2020s). Turning to the overall study: AZD1222 recipients whose second dose came at about 4 weeks and those whose second dose came at about 12 weeks were combined into one group, since spike-specific TCR depth and breadth did not differ between the two schedules. TCR sequencing was performed for about 240 trial participants, of whom 200 to 220 were given two doses of AZD1222 and approximately 26 were given two doses of MenACWY control vaccine. Enrollment into the trials was organized by age into subgroups of 18-55, 56-69 and 70-plus years, and those subgroups contained approximately 150, 30 and 60 TCR-sequenced participants, respectively. General findings and caveats noted by the study authors: Vaccine-associated CD4 TCRs spanned the whole spike protein, with dominant responses in regions 160-218 and 743-854. Spike-specific TCR breadth and depth rose significantly after two AZD1222 doses compared with day 0 and with MenACWY recipients. Participants were mostly white British, with more females than males. The authors suggested clonal diversity may have been underestimated. Conclusions about previously exposed vaccinees were limited because only five to seven AZD1222 recipients were SARS-CoV-2 seropositive at baseline. Reportedly, close to half of the unique spike-specific TCRs recognized epitopes lying outside the regions that are mutated in the B.1.351 and B.1.1.7 variants. The 56-69-year group was small, and its depth increase did not reach significance, likely because of low power. Because no day 14 peak-response samples were available, the repertoires could be characterized only after the peak T cell response.

The CDR3, from cysteine to phenylalanine, totals 16 residues. The sequence is cut down to CDR3 DNA, 48 bases in frame from base 1. Of note for this clone: Its antigen is currently not known. Per-base quality was not reported, and no clone a single base away is much larger than it.

This specimen's time point label, per the study, means: baseline before first vaccination. The vaccinee samples were drawn from two UK trials, COV001 and COV002, one of which was a single-blind randomized controlled phase 2/3 trial testing AZD1222 (ChAdOx1 nCoV-19) in healthy adults. Trial participant PBMC samples were collected at day 0 and day 28 after the second dose for TCRbeta chain sequencing. The CDR3 regions of human TCRbeta chains were analyzed by immunosequencing. For the original study's pipeline: TCRs in the repertoires were matched against a reference library of SARS-CoV-2-specific TCRs that had been generated with the MIRA antigen-specificity platform. Breadth meant the fraction of unique TCRs that were SARS-CoV-2-associated, whereas depth meant the fraction of total T cells that were SARS-CoV-2-associated. Each spike-specific TCR was assigned to its reactive spike region and to a CD4 or CD8 class using the MIRA data. Log10-transformed breadth and depth values were compared by one-way ANOVA with Sidak's multiple comparisons tests. Drawn from immuneACCESS, this table holds only the in-frame rearrangements with V and J called that TCRdb kept. Clones are partly lost; checked studies trace under half to an unresolved V gene and leave the rest unexplained. V and J calls and clone size are given by that table; D and trimming were obtained from the DNA. This sample lists some 110,000 clones; 80% to 90% were detected once. The ten largest clones add up to 4% to 5% of the sample.

The TCR was taken from an adult in good health. Sample: peripheral blood, taken on day 0 of AZD1222 vaccination. The rearranged segments are TRBV21-1 and TRBJ2-4; TRBD2 is the table's D call, not checked against the DNA. TRBV21-1 is a listed pseudogene. In nucleotides, the sequence is TGTGCCAGCAGCACAAACCGGGATCTAGCCAAAAACATTCAGTACTTC. This yields the protein CASSTNRDLAKNIQYF.